The 23 T cell receptor beta chains reported below all come from one sample, sequenced in a study of Ad26.COV2.S vaccination and SARS-CoV-2 variants. Regarding treatment: about 20 received Ad26.COV2.S at low or high dose, single or two shots; several received placebo; per-sample allocation not given. Samples analyzed were those drawn on day 63 after the first vaccine or placebo injection. Sequenced by immunoSEQ multiplex PCR; TCRdb stores in-frame clones only, minus some. This table has 200,000 to 300,000 clones, around 88% appearing once. Sequenced here: peripheral blood, sampled in a trial of Ad26.COV2.S vaccine versus placebo. The receptors shown here come from a person aged 18 to 65 who received the Ad26.COV2.S COVID-19 vaccine or a placebo.

This clone occurred once. The genes are TRBV29-1 and TRBJ1-2, with a tentative D call TRBD1 (5 bases). Trimming left V 2 bases short and J 8 bases short, with 15 bases between. From germline, CDR1 is SQVTM and CDR2 ANQGSEA. The CDR3 length is 13 residues. The CDR3 region has the DNA TGCAGCGTTGAAACGGGACTCCCGAAGGGCTACACCTTC. Translation: CSVETGLPKGYTF.

This chain links TRBV7-2 with TRBJ2-5; no clear D. With 4 bases removed from V and 4 bases from J, the gap between germline ends came to 7 bases. Germline values: CDR1 SGHTA, CDR2 FQGNSA. This CDR3 is 12 amino acids long. CDR3 nucleotide sequence: TGTGCCAGCAGCTGGGGTCCAGAGACCCAGTACTTC. Protein sequence: CASSWGPETQYF.

The chain joins TRBV5-1 to TRBJ2-1; 14 bases map to TRBD2. CDR1 is SGHRS, CDR2 YFSETQ, per germline. The CDR3 covers 15 residues. V gave up 3 bases and J gave up 7 bases; unmatched junction bases: 3. CDR3: CASSWTSGGLNEQFF. The CDR3 coding sequence is TGCGCCAGCAGCTGGACTAGCGGGGGGCTAAATGAGCAGTTCTTC.

The gene calls are TRBV3-1 (or the pseudogene TRBV3-2) and TRBJ1-3; D unclear. The germline CDR1 and CDR2 sequences are LGHDT and YNNKEL (reference sequence). The V gene lost 1 base and the J gene lost 8 bases, with 15 bases spanning the gap. The CDR3 has 15 amino acids. The CDR3 is CASSQGHSKVHTIYF. CDR3 nucleotides: TGTGCCAGCAGCCAAGGGCACTCCAAAGTTCACACCATATATTTT.

This clone was seen just once. The chain combines TRBV13 with TRBJ2-1, with TRBD2 identical over 10 bases. The V gene's germline CDR1 is PRHDT and CDR2 FYEKMQ (reference sequence). The V segment lost 1 base and the J segment 8 bases; nucleotides outside the gene matches: 2. The CDR3 covers 14 residues. This CDR3 reads CASSLASGGDEQFF. The DNA for the CDR3 is TGTGCCAGCAGCTTAGCTAGCGGGGGAGATGAGCAGTTCTTC.

The CDR3 DNA reads TGTGCCAGCAGCGTCCGGGCCACAAACCCCACAGATACGCAGTATTTT. Its translation is CASSVRATNPTDTQYF. This rearrangement joins TRBV5-4 to TRBJ2-3, with D uncertain. The CDR3 totals 16 residues. Trimming left V 4 bases short and J 2 bases short, with 17 bases between. The germline CDR1 and CDR2 sequences are SGHNT and YYREEE (reference sequence).

The chain joins TRBV7-9 to TRBJ1-1; no definite D call. From germline, CDR1 is SEHNR and CDR2 FQNEAQ (reference sequence). V was cut by 2 bases and J by 1 base, with 17 bases left in between. The CDR3 loop spans 17 amino acids. In DNA, the CDR3 is TGTGCCAGCAGCTTACGGGTATTAATGCAGACGAACACTGAAGCTTTCTTT. Its translation: CASSLRVLMQTNTEAFF.

With respect to this clone: This sample includes further DNA sequences coding for the same CDR3. The chain couples TRBV7-2 to TRBJ2-1, with TRBD2 identical over 8 bases. Germline V CDR1 and CDR2: SGHTA, FQGNSA. The ends lost 5 bases at V and 1 base at J; junction bases unmatched: 4. The CDR3 length is 15 residues. This CDR3 is CASSPTSGSYNEQFF. CDR3 nucleotide sequence: TGTGCCAGCAGCCCTACTAGCGGTTCCTACAATGAGCAGTTCTTC.

The J gene is TRBJ2-7, the V gene TRBV4-1; D gene ambiguous. V lost 1 base to trimming and J lost 3 bases, with 16 bases between them. The CDR3 extends over 16 amino acids. Per germline, CDR1 MGHRA and CDR2 YSYEKL. As DNA, the CDR3 is TGCGCCAGCAGCCAAGGGGCCCCTCCGTCTGGCTACGAGCAGTACGTC. Amino acids: CASSQGAPPSGYEQYV.

The CDR3 reads CASSRLAGRGTDTQYF. DNA for the CDR3: TGTGCCAGCAGCCGACTAGCGGGACGGGGCACAGATACGCAGTATTTT. V usage is TRBV7-8 and J usage is TRBJ2-3; 11 positions match TRBD2. CDR3 length: 16 residues. V lost 5 bases, J lost 1 base, and 5 bases stayed unmatched. CDR1 and CDR2 (germline): SGHVS, FQNEAQ. Full variable domain (missing parts from reference TRBV7-8 and TRBJ2-3): GAGVSQSPRYKVAKRGQDVALRCDPISGHVSLFWYQQALGQGPEFLTYFQNEAQLDKSGLPSDRFFAERPEGSVSTLKIQRTQQEDSAVYLCASSRLAGRGTDTQYFGPGTRLTVL.

V gene TRBV6-2 or TRBV6-3 combines with J gene TRBJ2-3; tentatively, D is TRBD2 (5 bases). Germline V gene data show CDR1 as MNHEY and CDR2 as SVGEGT. CDR3 length: 16 amino acids. V was shortened by 0 bases and J by 2 bases, with 12 bases between the two germline ends. In DNA, the CDR3 is TGTGCCAGCAGTTACTCAAACGGGGTCCCCACAGATACGCAGTATTTT. It codes for CASSYSNGVPTDTQYF.

This clone appeared once. The chain carries TRBV9 and TRBJ1-5; 10 bases are a match to TRBD1. Germline V CDR1 and CDR2: SGDLS, YYNGEE. Trimming cost V 3 bases and J 6 bases; bases outside gene matches: 3. The CDR3 has 14 amino acids. The CDR3 coding sequence is TGTGCCAGCAGCGCGACAGGGGGCTTTCAGCCCCAGCATTTT. It is translated as CASSATGGFQPQHF.

The chain recombines TRBV6-5 with TRBJ2-2; D is possibly TRBD1 (5 bases). Trimming shortened V by 2 bases and J by 2 bases, and 9 bases separated the two germline ends. CDR1 and CDR2 (germline): MNHEY, SVGAGI. This CDR3 spans 15 amino acids. The CDR3, as DNA: TGTGCCAGCAGTTACGCGACAGCCAACACCGGGGAGCTGTTTTTT. It codes for CASSYATANTGELFF.

V is TRBV9 and J is TRBJ1-6; no clear D. The CDR3 is made up of 17 amino acids. Trimming cost V 0 bases and J 7 bases, with 17 bases left between them. Germline lookup yields CDR1 SGDLS and CDR2 YYNGEE. This CDR3 is CASSVVATPSSNSPLHF. CDR3 sequence (DNA): TGTGCCAGCAGCGTAGTTGCCACTCCTTCTTCCAATTCACCCCTCCACTTT. Full variable domain (remainder filled in from reference TRBV9 and TRBJ1-6): DSGVTQTPKHLITATGQRVTLRCSPRSGDLSVYWYQQSLDQGLQFLIQYYNGEERAKGNILERFSAQQFPDLHSELNLSSLELGDSALYFCASSVVATPSSNSPLHFGNGTRLTVT.

The chain couples TRBV7-9 to TRBJ2-3; TRBD2 might be the D (7 bases). CDR1 SEHNR and CDR2 FQNEAQ come from the germline V gene (reference sequence). Between the trimmed V and J ends, which lost 2 bases and 1 base, there was a span of 22 bases. The CDR3 runs 19 residues. This chain's CDR3 is CASSLKIAEWGGGTDTQYF. The CDR3 nucleotides are TGTGCCAGCAGCTTAAAAATAGCGGAGTGGGGGGGCGGCACAGATACGCAGTATTTT. Looking up the rest from reference TRBV7-9 and TRBJ2-3 gives the full variable domain: DTGVSQNPRHKITKRGQNVTFRCDPISEHNRLYWYRQTLGQGPEFLTYFQNEAQLEKSRLLSDRFSAERPKGSFSTLEIQRTEQGDSAMYLCASSLKIAEWGGGTDTQYFGPGTRLTVL.

This chain uses TRBV30 with TRBJ2-5; 12 bases align to TRBD2. The CDR3 covers 16 residues. V gave up 4 bases and J gave up 3 bases; unmatched junction bases: 9. In germline, CDR1 is GTSNPN, CDR2 SVGIG (reference sequence). CDR3 sequence (DNA): TGTGCCTGGAATTCGGGACTAGCGGGCCTTAAAGAGACCCAGTACTTC. This codes for CAWNSGLAGLKETQYF. Full variable domain (missing parts from reference TRBV30 and TRBJ2-5): SQTIHQWPATLVQPVGSPLSLECTVEGTSNPNLYWYRQAAGRGLQLLFYSVGIGQISSEVPQNLSASRPQDRQFILSSKKLLLSDSGFYLCAWNSGLAGLKETQYFGPGTRLLVL.

CDR3 loop: CASRPGQGANEQFF. In DNA form, the CDR3 reads TGTGCCAGCAGGCCGGGACAGGGGGCGAATGAGCAGTTCTTC. The chain couples TRBV5-4 to TRBJ2-1; 12 bases are a match to TRBD1. CDR3 length: 14 residues. V shed 5 bases and J 7 bases; nucleotides not matched to a gene: 4. Germline loops: CDR1 SGHNT, CDR2 YYREEE (reference sequence). Using reference TRBV5-4 and TRBJ2-1 for the parts outside the CDR3, the full variable domain is ETGVTQSPTHLIKTRGQQVTLRCSSQSGHNTVSWYQQALGQGPQFIFQYYREEENGRGNFPPRFSGLQFPNYSSELNVNALELDDSALYLCASRPGQGANEQFFGPGTRLTVL.

The chain recombines TRBV5-6 with TRBJ2-2; 9 positions agree with TRBD2. The CDR3 spans 16 residues. V lost 4 bases to trimming and J lost 4 bases; unmatched junction nucleotides: 8. The germline V gene has CDR1 SGHDT and CDR2 YYEEEE. The CDR3 protein is CASSPPSAGGTGELFF. CDR3 nucleotides: TGTGCCAGCAGCCCACCTTCAGCGGGAGGCACCGGGGAGCTGTTTTTT.

The chain links TRBV6-5 to TRBJ2-1; 7 nucleotides line up with TRBD2. Germline-derived CDR1 and CDR2 are MNHEY and SVGAGI. The CDR3 is 15 amino acids. The J segment lost 3 bases and the V segment lost 4 bases, leaving 6 bases of the junction unmatched. This chain's CDR3 is CASSSRTRYYNEQFF. In DNA form, the CDR3 reads TGTGCCAGCAGTTCTCGGACTAGGTACTACAATGAGCAGTTCTTC.

As to this clone: Other DNA sequences within the sample encode an identical CDR3. The chain has TRBV30 and TRBJ1-5, with D unclear. Germline V gene data show CDR1 as GTSNPN and CDR2 as SVGIG (reference sequence). The CDR3 spans 13 residues. V lost 0 bases and J lost 1, with 4 bases in between. Here the CDR3 DNA reads TGTGCCTGGAGTGTGGGGAGCAATCAGCCCCAGCATTTT. As protein: CAWSVGSNQPQHF.

This clone was picked up a small number of times. The chain combines TRBV7-3 with TRBJ1-1, with 8 nucleotides matching TRBD1. The CDR3 extends over 13 amino acids. Unmatched junction bases numbered 2, after V lost 5 bases and J lost 3 bases. The V gene's germline CDR1 is SGHTA and CDR2 FQGTGA. The CDR3 bases are TGTGCCAGCAGCCGGGACAGGTACACTGAAGCTTTCTTT. This encodes CASSRDRYTEAFF.

The chain recombines TRBV6-2 or TRBV6-3 with TRBJ1-3; D unclear. Germline CDR1 is MNHEY and CDR2 is SVGEGT. There are 13 residues in the CDR3. V lost 6 bases to trimming and J lost 4 bases, with 10 bases between them. The DNA of the CDR3 is TGTGCCAGCAGCCTCGCCTTGGGAAACACCATATATTTT. It encodes CASSLALGNTIYF.

V is TRBV20-1 and J is TRBJ2-1; TRBD2 matches at 7 bases. The CDR3 extends over 15 amino acids. Germline V gene lookup returns CDR1 DFQATT and CDR2 SNEGSKA (reference sequence). After removal of 3 bases from V and 4 bases from J, the junction contained 9 bases not matched to a gene. The CDR3 region has the DNA TGCAGTGCTAGTAGGGCGGGAGCCCGATACAATGAGCAGTTCTTC. Its translation is CSASRAGARYNEQFF.